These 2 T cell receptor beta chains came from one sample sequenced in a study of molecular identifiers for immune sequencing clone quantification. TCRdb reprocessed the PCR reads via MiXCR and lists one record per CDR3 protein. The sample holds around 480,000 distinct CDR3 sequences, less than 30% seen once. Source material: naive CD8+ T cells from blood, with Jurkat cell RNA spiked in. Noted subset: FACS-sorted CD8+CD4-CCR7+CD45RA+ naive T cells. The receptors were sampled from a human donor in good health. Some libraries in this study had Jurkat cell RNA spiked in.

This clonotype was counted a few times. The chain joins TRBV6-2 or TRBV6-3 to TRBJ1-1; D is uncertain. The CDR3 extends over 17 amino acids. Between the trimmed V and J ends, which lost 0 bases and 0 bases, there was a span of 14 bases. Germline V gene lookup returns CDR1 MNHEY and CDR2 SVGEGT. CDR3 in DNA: TGTGCCAGCAGTTACTCGAGATTGGGAGCAATGAACACTGAAGCTTTCTTT. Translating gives CASSYSRLGAMNTEAFF.

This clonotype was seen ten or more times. CDR3 DNA: TGCGCCAGCAGCTTGGGGGGGGCCAACTACGAGCAGTACTTC. Its translation: CASSLGGANYEQYF. The chain uses TRBV5-1 and TRBJ2-7, with D possibly called TRBD1 or TRBD2 (6 bases each). Trimming removed 0 bases from V and 3 bases from J, with 10 bases in between. The CDR3 totals 14 residues. Per germline, CDR1 SGHRS and CDR2 YFSETQ. Full variable domain (rest looked up from reference TRBV5-1 and TRBJ2-7): KAGVTQTPRYLIKTRGQQVTLSCSPISGHRSVSWYQQTPGQGLQFLFEYFSETQRNKGNFPGRFSGRQFSNSRSEMNVSTLELGDSALYLCASSLGGANYEQYFGPGTRLTVT.